Reported below is one TCR beta chain. What it binds is unknown. This entry is derived from a study of cytotoxic CD8 clonotypes in ibrutinib-treated CLL. Turning to the study itself: Sequencing produced an average of roughly 230,000 productive templates and approximately 90,000 productive rearrangements per sample. Findings of the study overall: Private clonotypes, not public ones, expanded at ibrutinib response. Ibrutinib response saw clonality rise, and progression saw it return toward baseline.

Depths of 1 in 200,000 to 1 in 1 million T cells were the sequencing target. The protocol was immunoSEQ multiplex PCR, while the TCRdb copy is restricted to in-frame clones and leaves out a portion. The sample holds fewer than 50,000 clones, approximately 51% seen once. The receptor was derived from a human donor with chronic lymphocytic leukemia. Material: PBMCs, obtained after 12 months of ibrutinib treatment.

CDR3 DNA: TGTGCCACCAGCAGAGATTTATTGGGTAGCAATTCACCCCTCCACTTT. Translation: CATSRDLLGSNSPLHF. The chain joins TRBV15 to TRBJ1-6, with unresolved D. CDR3 length equals 16 residues. V lost 0 bases and J 7 bases, leaving 13 bases between the germline ends. Germline V gene sequence: CDR1 LNHNV, CDR2 YYDKDF (reference sequence). The full variable domain, rest sourced from reference TRBV15 and TRBJ1-6, is DAMVIQNPRYQVTQFGKPVTLSCSQTLNHNVMYWYQQKSSQAPKLLFHYYDKDFNNEADTPDNFQSRRPNTSFCFLDIRSPGLGDTAMYLCATSRDLLGSNSPLHFGNGTRLTVT.